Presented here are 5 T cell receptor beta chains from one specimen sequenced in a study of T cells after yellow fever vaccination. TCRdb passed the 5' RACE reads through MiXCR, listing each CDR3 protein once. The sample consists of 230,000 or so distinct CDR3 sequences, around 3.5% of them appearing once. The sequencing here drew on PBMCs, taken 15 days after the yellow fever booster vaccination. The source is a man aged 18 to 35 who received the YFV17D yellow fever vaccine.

Here the CDR3 reads CASSPLDAEKLFF. The CDR3 region has the DNA TGTGCCAGCTCACCACTGGACGCTGAAAAACTGTTTTTT. The J gene is TRBJ1-4, the V gene TRBV18; D uncertain. Germline V gene lookup returns CDR1 KGHSH and CDR2 LQKENI. The V end was cut by 1 base, the J end by 7 bases, with 7 bases between. The CDR3 covers 13 residues.

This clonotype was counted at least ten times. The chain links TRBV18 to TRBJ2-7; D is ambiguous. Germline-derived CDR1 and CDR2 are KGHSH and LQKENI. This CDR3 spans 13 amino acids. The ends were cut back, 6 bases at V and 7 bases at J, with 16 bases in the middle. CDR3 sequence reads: CASSPDTLREQYF. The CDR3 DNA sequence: TGTGCCAGCTCTCCCGACACCCTCAGGGAGCAGTACTTC.

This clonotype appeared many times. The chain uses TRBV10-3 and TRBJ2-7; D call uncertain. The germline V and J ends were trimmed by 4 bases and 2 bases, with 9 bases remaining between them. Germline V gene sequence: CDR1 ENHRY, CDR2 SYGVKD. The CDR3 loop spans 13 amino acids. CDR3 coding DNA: TGTGCCATCAGTGTAAAGCTGGCCTACGAGCAGTACTTC. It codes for CAISVKLAYEQYF.

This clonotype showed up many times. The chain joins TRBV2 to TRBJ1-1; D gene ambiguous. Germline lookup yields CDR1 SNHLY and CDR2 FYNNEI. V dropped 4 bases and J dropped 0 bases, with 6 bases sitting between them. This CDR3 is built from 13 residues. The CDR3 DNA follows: TGTGCCAGCAGTGGACTACTGAACACTGAAGCTTTCTTT. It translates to CASSGLLNTEAFF.

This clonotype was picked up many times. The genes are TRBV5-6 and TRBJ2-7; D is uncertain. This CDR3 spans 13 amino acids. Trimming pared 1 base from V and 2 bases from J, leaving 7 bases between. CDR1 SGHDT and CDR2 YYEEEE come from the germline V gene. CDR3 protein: CASSLQQTYEQYF. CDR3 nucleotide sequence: TGTGCCAGCAGCTTGCAACAGACCTACGAGCAGTACTTC.